There are a few counts of the clone carrying this T cell receptor beta chain. What it binds is not known. These data come from a study of early T cells in non-severe SARS-CoV-2 infection. Study-level findings and limits: Private and CD4 specificities were missed by VDJdb matching, skewed to anti-spike CD8.

Individual cDNA molecules were tagged with unique molecular identifiers. TCRdb recomputed calls from the 5' RACE reads with MiXCR, one row per CDR3 protein. This table has 25,000 to 30,000 distinct CDR3 sequences, 4.6% appearing once. CDR3 length equals 15 residues. V was shortened by 3 bases and J by 2 bases, with 15 bases between the two germline ends. The germline V gene encodes CDR1 SGHRS and CDR2 YFSETQ. Specimen: whole blood. The chain employs TRBV5-1 and TRBJ2-7; D is unclear. This sequence originates from an adult who was a healthcare worker with PCR-confirmed SARS-CoV-2 infection or an uninfected control (not recorded which). CDR3 loop: CASSSTPAEAYEQYF. CDR3 nucleotide sequence: TGCGCCAGCAGCTCCACCCCGGCTGAAGCCTACGAGCAGTACTTC.